The TCR beta chain under discussion was sequenced for a study of neurological immune-mediated disorders. The time point here: longitudinal time-point 1 (baseline). Unsorted libraries were prepared from 2 million PBMCs held at -80 C. Study-wide results and limits: HTLV-1-associated myelopathy had the most TCR clonal expansion, whereas multiple sclerosis had the least (lower than in healthy controls).

Germline V CDR1 and CDR2: SGHRS, YFSETQ. This CDR3 spans 14 amino acids. With 1 base removed from V and 6 bases from J, the gap between germline ends came to 13 bases. With regard to this clonotype: The antigen remains unidentified.

5'RACE employing 10-nucleotide random UMIs yielded the cDNA. TCRdb re-analysed the 5' RACE reads in MiXCR, keeping a single row per CDR3 protein. This table has about 71,000 distinct CDR3 sequences, roughly an eighth appearing once. The rearrangement uses TRBV5-1 and TRBJ1-2, with unresolved D. This receptor was obtained from a female donor with HTLV-1-associated myelopathy (HAM/TSP). The sample was PBMCs. CDR3 residues: CASSLNGVHDGYTF. The CDR3 nucleotides read TGCGCCAGCAGCTTGAACGGCGTGCATGATGGCTACACCTTC. Using reference TRBV5-1 and TRBJ1-2 for the parts outside the CDR3, the full variable domain is KAGVTQTPRYLIKTRGQQVTLSCSPISGHRSVSWYQQTPGQGLQFLFEYFSETQRNKGNFPGRFSGRQFSNSRSEMNVSTLELGDSALYLCASSLNGVHDGYTFGSGTRLTVV.